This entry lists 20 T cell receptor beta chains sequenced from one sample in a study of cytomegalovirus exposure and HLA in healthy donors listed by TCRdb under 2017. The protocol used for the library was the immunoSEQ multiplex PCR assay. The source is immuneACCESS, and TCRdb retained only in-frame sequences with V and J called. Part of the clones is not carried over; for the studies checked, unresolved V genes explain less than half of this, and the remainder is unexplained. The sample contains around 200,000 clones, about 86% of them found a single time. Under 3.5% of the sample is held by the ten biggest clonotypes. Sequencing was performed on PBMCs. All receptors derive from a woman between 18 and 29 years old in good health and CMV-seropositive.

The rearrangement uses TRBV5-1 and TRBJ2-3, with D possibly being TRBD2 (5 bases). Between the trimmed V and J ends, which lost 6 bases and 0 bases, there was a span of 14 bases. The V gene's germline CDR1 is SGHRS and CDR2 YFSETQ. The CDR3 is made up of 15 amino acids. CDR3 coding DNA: TGCGCCAGCACCCTAGGCGGGCCTAGCACAGATACGCAGTATTTT. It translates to CASTLGGPSTDTQYF.

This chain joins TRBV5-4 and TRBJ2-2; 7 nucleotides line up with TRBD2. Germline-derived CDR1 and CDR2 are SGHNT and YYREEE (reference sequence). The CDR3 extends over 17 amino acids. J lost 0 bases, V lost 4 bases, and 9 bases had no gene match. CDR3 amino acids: CASSPGLAAANTGELFF. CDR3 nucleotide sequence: TGTGCCAGCAGCCCCGGCCTAGCGGCGGCGAACACCGGGGAGCTGTTTTTT.

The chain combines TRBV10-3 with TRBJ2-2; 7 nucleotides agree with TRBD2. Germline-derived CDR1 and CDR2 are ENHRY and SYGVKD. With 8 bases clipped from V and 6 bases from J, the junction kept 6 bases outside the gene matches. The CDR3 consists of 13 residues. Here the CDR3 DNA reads TGTGCCATCGGGGGGACTACCCCCGGGGAGCTGTTTTTT. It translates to CAIGGTTPGELFF.

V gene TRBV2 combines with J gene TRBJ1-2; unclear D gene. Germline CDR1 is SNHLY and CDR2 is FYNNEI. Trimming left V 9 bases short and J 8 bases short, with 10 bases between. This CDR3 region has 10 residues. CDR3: CASSGVGYTF. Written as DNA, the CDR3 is TGTGCCAGTTCCGGGGTCGGCTACACCTTC.

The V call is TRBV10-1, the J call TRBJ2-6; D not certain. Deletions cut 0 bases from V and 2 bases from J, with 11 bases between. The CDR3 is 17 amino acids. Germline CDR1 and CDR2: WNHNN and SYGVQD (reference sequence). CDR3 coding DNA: TGCGCCAGCAGTGAGTCGAAAATACGGGCTGGGGCCAACGTCCTGACTTTC. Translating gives CASSESKIRAGANVLTF.

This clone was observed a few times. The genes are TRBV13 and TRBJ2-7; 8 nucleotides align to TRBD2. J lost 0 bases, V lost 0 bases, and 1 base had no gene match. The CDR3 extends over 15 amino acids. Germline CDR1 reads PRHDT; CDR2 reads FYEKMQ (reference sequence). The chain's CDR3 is CASSLGGGGSYEQYF. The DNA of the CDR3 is TGTGCCAGCAGCTTAGGCGGGGGGGGCTCCTACGAGCAGTACTTC.

DNA for the CDR3: TGCGCCAGCAGCCTAGGATCTGGGACAGATAACTATGGCTACACCTTC. Translated, it gives CASSLGSGTDNYGYTF. The chain couples TRBV4-3 to TRBJ1-2; 7 bases line up with TRBD1. J lost 1 base, V lost 4 bases, and 9 bases had no gene match. Looked up from germline, CDR1 is LGHNA and CDR2 is YSLEER. This CDR3 comprises 16 residues.

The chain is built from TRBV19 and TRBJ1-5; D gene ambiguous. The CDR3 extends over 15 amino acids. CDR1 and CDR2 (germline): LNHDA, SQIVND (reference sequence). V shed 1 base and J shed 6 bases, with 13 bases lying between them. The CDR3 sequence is CASSIVGQAGQPQHF. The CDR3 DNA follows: TGTGCCAGTAGTATAGTTGGGCAGGCGGGTCAGCCCCAGCATTTT.

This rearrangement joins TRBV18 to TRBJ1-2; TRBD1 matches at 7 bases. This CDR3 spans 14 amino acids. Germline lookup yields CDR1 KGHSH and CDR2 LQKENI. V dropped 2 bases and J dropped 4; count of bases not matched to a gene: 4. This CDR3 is CASSPGTEVYGYTF. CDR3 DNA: TGTGCCAGCTCACCAGGGACAGAAGTCTATGGCTACACCTTC.

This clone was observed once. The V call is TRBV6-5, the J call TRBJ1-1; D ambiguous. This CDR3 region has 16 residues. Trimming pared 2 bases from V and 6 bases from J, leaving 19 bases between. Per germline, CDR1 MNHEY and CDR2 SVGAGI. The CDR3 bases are TGTGCCAGCAGTTACGATGAGGTCGGGGTGAGGTCTGAAGCTTTCTTT. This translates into CASSYDEVGVRSEAFF.

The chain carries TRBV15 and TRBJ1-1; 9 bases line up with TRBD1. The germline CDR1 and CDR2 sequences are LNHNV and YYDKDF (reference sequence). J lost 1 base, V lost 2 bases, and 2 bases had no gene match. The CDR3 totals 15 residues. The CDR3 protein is CATSRTGGSNTEAFF. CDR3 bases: TGTGCCACCAGCAGAACAGGGGGCTCGAACACTGAAGCTTTCTTT.

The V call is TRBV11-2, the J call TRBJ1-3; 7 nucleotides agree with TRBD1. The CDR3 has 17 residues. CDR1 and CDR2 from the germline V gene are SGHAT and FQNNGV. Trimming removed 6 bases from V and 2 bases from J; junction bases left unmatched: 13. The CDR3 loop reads CASSRAPKGAAGNTIYF. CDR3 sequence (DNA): TGTGCCAGCAGTCGCGCCCCGAAGGGGGCTGCTGGAAACACCATATATTTT.

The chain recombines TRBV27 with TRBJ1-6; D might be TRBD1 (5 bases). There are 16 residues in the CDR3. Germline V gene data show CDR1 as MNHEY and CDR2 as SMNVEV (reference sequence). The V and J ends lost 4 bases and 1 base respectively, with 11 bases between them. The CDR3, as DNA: TGTGCCAGCAGTTCAGTTAGGACATCCTATAATTCACCCCTCCACTTT. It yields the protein CASSSVRTSYNSPLHF.

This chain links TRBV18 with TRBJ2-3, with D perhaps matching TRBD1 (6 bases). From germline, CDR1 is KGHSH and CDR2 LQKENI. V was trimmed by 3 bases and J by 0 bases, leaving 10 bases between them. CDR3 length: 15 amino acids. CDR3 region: CASSPLQGSTDTQYF. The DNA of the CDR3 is TGTGCCAGCTCACCTCTCCAGGGGAGCACAGATACGCAGTATTTT.

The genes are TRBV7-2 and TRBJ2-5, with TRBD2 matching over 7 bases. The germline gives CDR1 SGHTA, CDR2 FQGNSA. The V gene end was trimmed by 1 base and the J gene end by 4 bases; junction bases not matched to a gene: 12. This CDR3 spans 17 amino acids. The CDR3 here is CASSLVGFASGRETQYF. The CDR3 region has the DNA TGTGCCAGCAGCTTAGTGGGGTTCGCTAGCGGTAGAGAGACCCAGTACTTC. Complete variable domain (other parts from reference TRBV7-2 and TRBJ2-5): GAGVSQSPSNKVTEKGKDVELRCDPISGHTALYWYRQSLGQGLEFLIYFQGNSAPDKSGLPSDRFSAERTGGSVSTLTIQRTQQEDSAVYLCASSLVGFASGRETQYFGPGTRLLVL.

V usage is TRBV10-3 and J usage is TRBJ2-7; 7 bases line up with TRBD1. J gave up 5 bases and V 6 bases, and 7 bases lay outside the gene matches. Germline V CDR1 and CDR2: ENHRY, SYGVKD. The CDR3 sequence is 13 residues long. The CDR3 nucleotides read TGTGCCATCAGAGATCGACAGGGTGACGAGCAGTACTTC. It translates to CAIRDRQGDEQYF.

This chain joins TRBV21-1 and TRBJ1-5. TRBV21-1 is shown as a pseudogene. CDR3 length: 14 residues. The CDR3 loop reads CASSTRGFREPQHF. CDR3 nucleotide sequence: TGTGCCAGCAGCACTCGTGGTTTTCGGGAGCCCCAGCATTTT.

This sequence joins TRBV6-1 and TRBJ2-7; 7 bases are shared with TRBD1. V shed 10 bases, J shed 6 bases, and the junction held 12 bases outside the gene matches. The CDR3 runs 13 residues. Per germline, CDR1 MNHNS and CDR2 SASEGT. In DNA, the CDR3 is TGTGCCAACCGTCGGGACAGTCTCTCCGAGCAGTACTTC. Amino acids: CANRRDSLSEQYF.

The CDR3 loop is CASSSHLLEKLFF. In DNA form, the CDR3 reads TGCGCCAGCAGTAGCCATCTACTCGAAAAACTGTTTTTT. The chain employs TRBV23-1 and TRBJ1-4; D is ambiguous. TRBV23-1 is filed as an ORF, its function uncertain. V was clipped by 5 bases and J by 8 bases, with 12 bases between them. The CDR3 consists of 13 residues.

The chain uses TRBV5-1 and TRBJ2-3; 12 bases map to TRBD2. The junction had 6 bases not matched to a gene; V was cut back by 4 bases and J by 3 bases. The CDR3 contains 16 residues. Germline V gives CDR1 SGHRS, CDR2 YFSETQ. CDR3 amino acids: CASSIGTSGGTDTQYF. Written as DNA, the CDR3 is TGCGCCAGCAGCATCGGCACTAGCGGGGGGACAGATACGCAGTATTTT.